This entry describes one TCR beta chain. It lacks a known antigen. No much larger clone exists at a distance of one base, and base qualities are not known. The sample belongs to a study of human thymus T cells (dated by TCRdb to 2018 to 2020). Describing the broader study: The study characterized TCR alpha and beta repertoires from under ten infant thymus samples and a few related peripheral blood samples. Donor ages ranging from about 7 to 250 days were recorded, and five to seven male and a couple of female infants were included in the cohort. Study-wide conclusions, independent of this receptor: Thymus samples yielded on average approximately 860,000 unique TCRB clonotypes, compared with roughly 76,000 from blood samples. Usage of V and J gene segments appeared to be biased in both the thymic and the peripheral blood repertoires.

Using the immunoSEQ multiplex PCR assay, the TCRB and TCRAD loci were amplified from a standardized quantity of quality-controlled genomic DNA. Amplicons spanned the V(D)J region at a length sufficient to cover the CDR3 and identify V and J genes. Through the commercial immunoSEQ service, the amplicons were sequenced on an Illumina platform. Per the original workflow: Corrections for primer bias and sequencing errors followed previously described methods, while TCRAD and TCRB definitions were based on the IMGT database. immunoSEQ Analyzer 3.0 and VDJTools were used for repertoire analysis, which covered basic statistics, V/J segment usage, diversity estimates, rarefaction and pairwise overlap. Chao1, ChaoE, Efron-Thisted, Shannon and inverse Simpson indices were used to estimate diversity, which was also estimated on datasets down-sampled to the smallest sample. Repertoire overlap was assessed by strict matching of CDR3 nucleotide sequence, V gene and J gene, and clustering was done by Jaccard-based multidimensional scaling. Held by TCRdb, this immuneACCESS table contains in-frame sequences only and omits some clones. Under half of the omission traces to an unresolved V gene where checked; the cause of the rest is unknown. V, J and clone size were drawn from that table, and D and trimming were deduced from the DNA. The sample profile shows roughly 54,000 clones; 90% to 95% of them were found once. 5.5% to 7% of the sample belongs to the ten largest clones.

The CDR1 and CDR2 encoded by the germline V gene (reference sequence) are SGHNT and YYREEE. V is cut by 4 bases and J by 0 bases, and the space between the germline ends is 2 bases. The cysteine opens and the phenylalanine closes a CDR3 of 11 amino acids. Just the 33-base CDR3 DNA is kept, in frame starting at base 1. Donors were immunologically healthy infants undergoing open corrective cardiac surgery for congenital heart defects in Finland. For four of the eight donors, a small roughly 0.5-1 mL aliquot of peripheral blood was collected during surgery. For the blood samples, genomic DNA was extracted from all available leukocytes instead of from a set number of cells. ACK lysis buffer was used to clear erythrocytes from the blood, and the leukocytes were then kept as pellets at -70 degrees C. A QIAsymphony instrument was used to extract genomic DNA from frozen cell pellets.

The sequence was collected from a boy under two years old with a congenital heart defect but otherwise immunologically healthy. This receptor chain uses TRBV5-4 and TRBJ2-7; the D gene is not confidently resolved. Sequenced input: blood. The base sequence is TGTGCCAGCAGCGGCTCCTACGAGCAGTACTTC. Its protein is CASSGSYEQYF.